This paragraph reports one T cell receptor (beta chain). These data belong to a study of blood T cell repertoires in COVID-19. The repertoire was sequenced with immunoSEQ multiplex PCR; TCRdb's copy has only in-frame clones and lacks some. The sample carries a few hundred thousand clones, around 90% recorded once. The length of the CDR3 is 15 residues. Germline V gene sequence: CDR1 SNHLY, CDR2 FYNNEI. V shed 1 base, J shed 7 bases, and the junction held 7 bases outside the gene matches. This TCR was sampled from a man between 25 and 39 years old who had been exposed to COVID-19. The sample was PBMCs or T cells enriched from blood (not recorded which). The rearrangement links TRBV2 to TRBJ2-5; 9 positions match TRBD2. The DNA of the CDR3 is TGTGCCAGCAGTGAAGGGCGGGGGGGTTACGTGACCCAGTACTTC. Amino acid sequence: CASSEGRGGYVTQYF.